These 26 T cell receptor beta chains were sequenced from one sample in a study of PD-L1 blockade in urothelial cancer. TCRdb's copy holds only in-frame clones and misses some; the assay was immunoSEQ multiplex PCR. The sample yields more than 95,000 clones, around 88% seen once. Sample time point: peripheral blood 6 weeks after treatment start. The sample consisted of PBMCs, taken around atezolizumab (anti-PD-L1) treatment. The origin of the receptors is a man between 60 and 75 years old with urothelial cancer.

The chain combines TRBV28 with TRBJ1-2; D unclear. Per germline, CDR1 MDHEN and CDR2 SYDVKM. Trimming took 5 bases from V and 0 from J, leaving 10 bases between them. There are 14 residues in the CDR3. The CDR3, as DNA: TGTGCCAGCAGTCTTGATCCGGCTAACTATGGCTACACCTTC. Amino acid sequence: CASSLDPANYGYTF.

V usage is TRBV30 and J usage is TRBJ1-3, with a possible D match to TRBD1 (5 bases). The CDR3 length is 16 residues. CDR1 is GTSNPN, CDR2 SVGIG, per germline (reference sequence). V lost 4 bases to trimming and J lost 1 base, with 17 bases between them. As DNA, the CDR3 is TGTGCCTGGATCCGCGGGGGGGGAAGGTCTGGAAACACCATATATTTT. Protein sequence: CAWIRGGGRSGNTIYF.

This sequence joins TRBV29-1 and TRBJ2-3; the D gene is possibly TRBD1 (5 bases). CDR3 length equals 13 residues. CDR1 is SQVTM and CDR2 is ANQGSEA in the germline V gene. V lost 8 bases and J lost 2, with 14 bases in between. This CDR3 reads CSTRQTLTDTQYF. In nucleotides, the CDR3 is TGCAGCACCCGACAGACACTCACAGATACGCAGTATTTT.

The chain uses TRBV7-9 and TRBJ2-5, with 11 bases matching TRBD2. Germline V gene lookup returns CDR1 SEHNR and CDR2 FQNEAQ (reference sequence). The junction had 12 bases not matched to a gene; V was cut back by 2 bases and J by 4 bases. The CDR3 length is 18 residues. The DNA for the CDR3 is TGTGCCAGCAGCTTATTCGTTAGCGGGGGGGCCTTCGGAGAGACCCAGTACTTC. Translating it yields CASSLFVSGGAFGETQYF.

The chain employs TRBV25-1 and TRBJ2-3; D is possibly TRBD1 (6 bases). CDR1 and CDR2 from the germline V gene are MGHDK and SYGVNS. This CDR3 has 15 amino acids. V lost 4 bases and J lost 0, with 11 bases in between. CDR3 sequence reads: CASSVQGLSTDTQYF. CDR3 in DNA: TGTGCCAGCAGTGTACAGGGTCTGAGCACAGATACGCAGTATTTT.

The J gene is TRBJ1-1, the V gene TRBV7-2; a possible D gene is TRBD1 (5 bases). V was cut by 3 bases and J by 0 bases, with 5 bases left in between. This CDR3 has 13 amino acids. Looked up from germline, CDR1 is SGHTA and CDR2 is FQGNSA. CDR3 region: CASSLTVNTEAFF. In nucleotides, the CDR3 is TGTGCCAGCAGCTTGACAGTGAACACTGAAGCTTTCTTT.

The chain joins TRBV30 to TRBJ2-7, with D maybe TRBD2 (7 bases). The CDR3 sequence is 15 residues long. Germline CDR1 is GTSNPN and CDR2 is SVGIG (reference sequence). V lost 1 base and J lost 6, with 19 bases in between. In DNA, the CDR3 is TGTGCCTGGAGTGCAGAGGGGGGGTTTTTGGGCGAGCAGTACTTC. This codes for CAWSAEGGFLGEQYF. The variable domain in full, completed from reference TRBV30 and TRBJ2-7, reads SQTIHQWPATLVQPVGSPLSLECTVEGTSNPNLYWYRQAAGRGLQLLFYSVGIGQISSEVPQNLSASRPQDRQFILSSKKLLLSDSGFYLCAWSAEGGFLGEQYFGPGTRLTVT.

The chain recombines TRBV18 with TRBJ1-2, with D perhaps matching TRBD1 (6 bases). Germline assignment: CDR1 KGHSH and CDR2 LQKENI. The CDR3 consists of 15 residues. V was pared by 1 base and J by 8 bases, with 17 bases between. CDR3 DNA: TGTGCCAGCTCACCACTATCAGGGGCGGATGAGGGCTACACCTTC. It specifies CASSPLSGADEGYTF.

This clone was picked up a small number of times. V usage is TRBV5-1 and J usage is TRBJ2-5; TRBD1 is a possible D gene (6 bases). Trimming took off 4 bases at V and 8 bases at J, with 21 bases between the two ends. Germline assignment: CDR1 SGHRS and CDR2 YFSETQ. The CDR3 covers 15 residues. DNA of the CDR3: TGCGCCAGCAGCGCCGCAGGGACATCTTCTTCCACCCAGTACTTC. It yields the protein CASSAAGTSSSTQYF.

The chain couples TRBV7-8 to TRBJ1-1; no clear D gene. With 5 bases removed from V and 6 bases from J, the gap between germline ends came to 13 bases. The CDR3 runs 13 residues. Germline assignment: CDR1 SGHVS and CDR2 FQNEAQ. The CDR3 DNA sequence: TGTGCCAGCAGCCCCTCTATTCTGTCTGAAGCTTTCTTT. Translated: CASSPSILSEAFF. The entire variable domain, with the rest obtained from reference TRBV7-8 and TRBJ1-1, is as follows: GAGVSQSPRYKVAKRGQDVALRCDPISGHVSLFWYQQALGQGPEFLTYFQNEAQLDKSGLPSDRFFAERPEGSVSTLKIQRTQQEDSAVYLCASSPSILSEAFFGQGTRLTVV.

V is TRBV9 and J is TRBJ2-3; D perhaps matches TRBD1 (6 bases). The V end lost 0 bases, the J end lost 3 bases, and 11 bases lay between the germline ends. Looked up from germline, CDR1 is SGDLS and CDR2 is YYNGEE. The CDR3 has 15 residues. The CDR3 protein is CASSVAGVETDTQYF. The CDR3 DNA reads TGTGCCAGCAGCGTAGCAGGGGTTGAGACAGATACGCAGTATTTT.

The genes are TRBV5-1 and TRBJ1-6; 7 bases agree with TRBD1. CDR3 length equals 15 residues. Germline assignment: CDR1 SGHRS and CDR2 YFSETQ. J gave up 7 bases and V 0 bases, and 4 bases lay outside the gene matches. Here the CDR3 reads CASSLAGQTNSPLHF. CDR3 DNA sequence: TGCGCCAGCAGCTTGGCGGGACAGACGAATTCACCCCTCCACTTT.

The chain couples TRBV6-1 to TRBJ1-5; D remains ambiguous. This CDR3 region has 16 residues. The germline V and J ends were trimmed by 4 bases and 4 bases, with 17 bases remaining between them. Germline assignment: CDR1 MNHNS and CDR2 SASEGT. CDR3 sequence: CASSVQQLAINQPQHF. CDR3 in DNA: TGTGCCAGCAGTGTACAGCAGCTTGCGATAAATCAGCCCCAGCATTTT.

This sequence joins TRBV4-1 and TRBJ1-1; D is unresolved. This CDR3 spans 16 amino acids. CDR1 and CDR2 (germline): MGHRA, YSYEKL. V lost 0 bases, J lost 3 bases, and 14 bases lay in between. The CDR3 region is CASSQEINRGDTEAFF. The CDR3 DNA sequence: TGCGCCAGCAGCCAAGAGATCAACCGGGGAGACACTGAAGCTTTCTTT.

The chain carries TRBV28 and TRBJ1-2, with TRBD1 identical over 8 bases. This CDR3 is built from 13 residues. Trimming at V came to 6 bases and at J to 6 bases, leaving 6 bases not matched to a gene. Germline loops: CDR1 MDHEN, CDR2 SYDVKM. The CDR3 bases are TGTGCCAGCAGGCTGGCAGGGGGCAATGGCTACACCTTC. The encoded protein is CASRLAGGNGYTF.

The J gene is TRBJ1-2, the V gene TRBV25-1, with TRBD1 identical over 9 bases. V was clipped by 4 bases and J by 5 bases; unmatched bases: 5. Germline V lookup: CDR1 MGHDK, CDR2 SYGVNS. CDR3 length: 14 amino acids. Here the CDR3 DNA reads TGTGCCAGCAGTGGGGGGACAGGGTTGTATGGCTACACCTTC. The encoded protein is CASSGGTGLYGYTF.

V gene TRBV30 combines with J gene TRBJ1-6; tentatively, D is TRBD1 (5 bases). Germline values: CDR1 GTSNPN, CDR2 SVGIG (reference sequence). The CDR3 length is 15 residues. The ends were cut back, 0 bases at V and 7 bases at J, with 13 bases in the middle. The CDR3 coding sequence is TGTGCCTGGAGTGTATGGTGCGGGGGAAATTCACCCCTCCACTTT. Its protein product is CAWSVWCGGNSPLHF.

V usage is TRBV6-6 and J usage is TRBJ2-2, with D perhaps TRBD2 (6 bases). Germline V gene lookup returns CDR1 MNHNY and CDR2 SVGAGI (reference sequence). CDR3 size: 12 residues. V lost 5 bases to trimming and J lost 8 bases, with 9 bases between them. The CDR3 region has the DNA TGTGCCAGCAGTCGGGGACTTGGGGAGCTGTTTTTT. Amino acid sequence: CASSRGLGELFF.

The rearrangement joins TRBV11-2 to TRBJ2-5; no clear D. Between the trimmed V and J ends, which lost 1 base and 2 bases, there was a span of 14 bases. CDR1 is SGHAT, CDR2 FQNNGV, per germline. The CDR3 consists of 16 residues. This CDR3 reads CASSLVTGSPQETQYF. DNA for the CDR3: TGTGCCAGCAGCTTAGTAACCGGTTCCCCTCAAGAGACCCAGTACTTC.

This chain uses TRBV4-1 with TRBJ1-3; D not resolved. CDR3 length equals 15 residues. Germline values: CDR1 MGHRA, CDR2 YSYEKL. The V end was cut by 0 bases, the J end by 7 bases, with 13 bases between. CDR3 sequence (DNA): TGCGCCAGCAGCCAAGATGAGGTCGCCGGGAACACCATATATTTT. It encodes CASSQDEVAGNTIYF.

The chain has TRBV6-6 and TRBJ1-1, with 8 bases matching TRBD1. CDR3 length: 15 residues. Germline CDR1 and CDR2: MNHNY and SVGAGI (reference sequence). The J segment lost 3 bases and the V segment lost 6 bases, leaving 9 bases of the junction unmatched. The CDR3 spells CASSLPGQVDTEAFF. Here the CDR3 DNA reads TGTGCCAGCAGCTTACCGGGACAGGTAGACACTGAAGCTTTCTTT.

V usage is TRBV5-1 and J usage is TRBJ2-3; 7 bases align to TRBD1. V dropped 0 bases and J dropped 1; count of bases not matched to a gene: 8. This CDR3 comprises 17 residues. Germline assignment: CDR1 SGHRS and CDR2 YFSETQ. The CDR3 protein is CASSLVGQAGGTDTQYF. Here the CDR3 DNA reads TGCGCCAGCAGCTTGGTTGGACAGGCCGGCGGCACAGATACGCAGTATTTT. The full variable domain, completed using reference TRBV5-1 and TRBJ2-3, is KAGVTQTPRYLIKTRGQQVTLSCSPISGHRSVSWYQQTPGQGLQFLFEYFSETQRNKGNFPGRFSGRQFSNSRSEMNVSTLELGDSALYLCASSLVGQAGGTDTQYFGPGTRLTVL.

Here the CDR3 reads CASRRDRSYEQYF. In nucleotides, the CDR3 is TGTGCCAGCAGAAGGGACAGGAGCTACGAGCAGTACTTC. The chain joins TRBV5-4 to TRBJ2-7, with TRBD1 matching over 8 bases. CDR3 length: 13 residues. The germline V gene encodes CDR1 SGHNT and CDR2 YYREEE (reference sequence). Trimming at V came to 5 bases and at J to 3 bases, leaving 4 bases not matched to a gene. The variable domain in full, with the rest retrieved from reference TRBV5-4 and TRBJ2-7, is ETGVTQSPTHLIKTRGQQVTLRCSSQSGHNTVSWYQQALGQGPQFIFQYYREEENGRGNFPPRFSGLQFPNYSSELNVNALELDDSALYLCASRRDRSYEQYFGPGTRLTVT.

V gene TRBV18 combines with J gene TRBJ1-2; 9 nucleotides match TRBD1. After removal of 6 bases from V and 4 bases from J, the junction contained 6 bases not matched to a gene. Germline V gene data show CDR1 as KGHSH and CDR2 as LQKENI. This CDR3 is 14 amino acids long. The CDR3 reads CASSQGQGSYGYTF. CDR3 in DNA: TGTGCCAGCTCGCAGGGACAGGGAAGCTATGGCTACACCTTC. The variable domain in full, with the rest retrieved from reference TRBV18 and TRBJ1-2, is NAGVMQNPRHLVRRRGQEARLRCSPMKGHSHVYWYRQLPEEGLKFMVYLQKENIIDESGMPKERFSAEFPKEGPSILRIQQVVRGDSAAYFCASSQGQGSYGYTFGSGTRLTVV.

J is TRBJ1-1 and V is TRBV5-6, with D tentatively TRBD1 (5 bases). The germline V and J ends were trimmed by 4 bases and 0 bases, with 19 bases remaining between them. This CDR3 contains 17 residues. Germline V lookup: CDR1 SGHDT, CDR2 YYEEEE. The CDR3 sequence: CASSPARPRVLNTEAFF. The CDR3, as DNA: TGTGCCAGCAGCCCAGCCCGACCCAGGGTCCTGAACACTGAAGCTTTCTTT.

This chain links TRBV9 with TRBJ2-1; 7 bases map to TRBD2. Trimming removed 0 bases from V and 9 bases from J; junction bases left unmatched: 9. The CDR3 runs 15 residues. Germline V CDR1 and CDR2: SGDLS, YYNGEE. In DNA form, the CDR3 reads TGTGCCAGCAGCGTAGTTGCGGGAGTCCTTTTTGAGCAGTTCTTC. This gives the protein CASSVVAGVLFEQFF.